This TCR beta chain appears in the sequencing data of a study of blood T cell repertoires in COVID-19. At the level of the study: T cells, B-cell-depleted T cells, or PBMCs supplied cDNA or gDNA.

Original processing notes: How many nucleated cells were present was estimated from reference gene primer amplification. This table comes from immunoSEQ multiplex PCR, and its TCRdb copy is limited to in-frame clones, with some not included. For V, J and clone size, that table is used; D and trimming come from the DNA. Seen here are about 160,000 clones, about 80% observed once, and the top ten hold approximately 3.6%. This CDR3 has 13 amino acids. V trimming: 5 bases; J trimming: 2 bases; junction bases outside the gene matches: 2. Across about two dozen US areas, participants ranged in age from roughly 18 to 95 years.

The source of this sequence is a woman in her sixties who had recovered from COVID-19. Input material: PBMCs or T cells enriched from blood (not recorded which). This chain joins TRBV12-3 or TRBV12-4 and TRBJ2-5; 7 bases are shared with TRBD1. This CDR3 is CASSPGQQETQYF. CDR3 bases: TGTGCCAGCAGTCCGGGACAGCAAGAGACCCAGTACTTC.